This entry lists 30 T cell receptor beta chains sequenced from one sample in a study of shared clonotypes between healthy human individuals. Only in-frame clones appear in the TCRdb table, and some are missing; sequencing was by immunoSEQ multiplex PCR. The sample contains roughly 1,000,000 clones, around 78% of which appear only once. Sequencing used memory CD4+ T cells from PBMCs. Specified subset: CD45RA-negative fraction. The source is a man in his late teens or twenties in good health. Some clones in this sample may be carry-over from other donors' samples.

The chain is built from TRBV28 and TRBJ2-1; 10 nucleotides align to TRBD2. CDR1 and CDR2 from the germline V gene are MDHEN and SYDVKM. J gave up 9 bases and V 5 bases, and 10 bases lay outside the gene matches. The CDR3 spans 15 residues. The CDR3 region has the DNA TGTGCCAGCAGTGTCATAGCGGGAGGTATCGCTGAGCAGTTCTTC. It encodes CASSVIAGGIAEQFF.

The DNA of the CDR3 is TGTGCCAGCTCACCAGGCTGGGGCGGAAATCAGCCCCAGCATTTT. It specifies CASSPGWGGNQPQHF. The gene calls are TRBV18 and TRBJ1-5, with a possible D match to TRBD1 (5 bases). CDR1 is KGHSH and CDR2 is LQKENI in the germline V gene. V was trimmed by 2 bases and J by 4 bases, leaving 12 bases between them. This CDR3 has 15 residues. The full variable domain, completed using reference TRBV18 and TRBJ1-5, is NAGVMQNPRHLVRRRGQEARLRCSPMKGHSHVYWYRQLPEEGLKFMVYLQKENIIDESGMPKERFSAEFPKEGPSILRIQQVVRGDSAAYFCASSPGWGGNQPQHFGDGTRLSIL.

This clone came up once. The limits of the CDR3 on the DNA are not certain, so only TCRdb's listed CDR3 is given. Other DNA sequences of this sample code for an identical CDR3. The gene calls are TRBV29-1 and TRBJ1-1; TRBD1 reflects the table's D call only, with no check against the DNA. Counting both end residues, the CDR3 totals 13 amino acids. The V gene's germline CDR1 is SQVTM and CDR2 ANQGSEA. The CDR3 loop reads CSVGTGSLAEAFF.

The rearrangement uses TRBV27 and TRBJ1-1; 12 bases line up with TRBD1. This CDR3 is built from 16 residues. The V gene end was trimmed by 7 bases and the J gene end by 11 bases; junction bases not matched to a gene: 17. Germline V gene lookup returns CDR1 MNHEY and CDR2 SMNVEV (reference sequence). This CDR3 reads CASNIRGQGASPAAFF. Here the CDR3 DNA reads TGTGCCAGCAACATACGGGGACAGGGGGCATCCCCCGCGGCTTTCTTT.

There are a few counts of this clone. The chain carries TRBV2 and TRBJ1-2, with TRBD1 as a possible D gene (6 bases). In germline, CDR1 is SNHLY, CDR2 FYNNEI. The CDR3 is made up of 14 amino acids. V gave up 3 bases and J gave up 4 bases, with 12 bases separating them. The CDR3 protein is CASSDWGRGYGYTF. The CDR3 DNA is TGTGCCAGCAGTGATTGGGGGCGCGGCTATGGCTACACCTTC. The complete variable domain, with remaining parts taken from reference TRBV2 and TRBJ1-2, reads EPEVTQTPSHQVTQMGQEVILRCVPISNHLYFYWYRQILGQKVEFLVSFYNNEISEKSEIFDDQFSVERPDGSNFTLKIRSTKLEDSAMYFCASSDWGRGYGYTFGSGTRLTVV.

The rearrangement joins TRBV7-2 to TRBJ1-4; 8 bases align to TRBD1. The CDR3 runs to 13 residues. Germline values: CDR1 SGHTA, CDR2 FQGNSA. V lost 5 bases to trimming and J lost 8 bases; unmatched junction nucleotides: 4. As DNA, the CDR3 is TGTGCCAGCAGCGTGGGGACAGGAGAAAAACTGTTTTTT. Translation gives CASSVGTGEKLFF. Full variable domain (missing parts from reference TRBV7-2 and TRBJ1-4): GAGVSQSPSNKVTEKGKDVELRCDPISGHTALYWYRQSLGQGLEFLIYFQGNSAPDKSGLPSDRFSAERTGGSVSTLTIQRTQQEDSAVYLCASSVGTGEKLFFGSGTQLSVL.

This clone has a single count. The CDR3 here is CSVTAAGVGTGELFF. CDR3 in DNA: TGCAGCGTCACCGCGGCGGGGGTGGGCACCGGGGAGCTGTTTTTT. V usage is TRBV29-1 and J usage is TRBJ2-2; TRBD2 aligns across 7 bases. Germline lookup yields CDR1 SQVTM and CDR2 ANQGSEA. Trimming took 6 bases from V and 4 from J; bases not matched to a gene: 11. There are 15 residues in the CDR3.

CDR3 bases: TGTGCCAGCAGCCCTAAGGGGGGGGTGAACGGGGCCAACGTCCTGACTTTC. It codes for CASSPKGGVNGANVLTF. This chain uses TRBV5-4 with TRBJ2-6; a possible D gene is TRBD2 (7 bases). The CDR3 covers 17 residues. Trimming shortened V by 4 bases and J by 4 bases, and 18 bases separated the two germline ends. Germline V gives CDR1 SGHNT, CDR2 YYREEE (reference sequence).

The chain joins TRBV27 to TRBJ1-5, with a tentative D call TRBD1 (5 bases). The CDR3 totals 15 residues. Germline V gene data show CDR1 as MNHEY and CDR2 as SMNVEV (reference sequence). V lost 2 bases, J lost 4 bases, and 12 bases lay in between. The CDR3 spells CASSLEGIGNQPQHF. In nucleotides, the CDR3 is TGTGCCAGCAGTTTAGAGGGGATCGGGAATCAGCCCCAGCATTTT.

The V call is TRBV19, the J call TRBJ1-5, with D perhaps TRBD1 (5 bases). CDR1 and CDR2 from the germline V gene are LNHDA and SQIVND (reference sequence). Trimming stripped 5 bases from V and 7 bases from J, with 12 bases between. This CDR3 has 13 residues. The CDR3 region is CASSLGAGQPQHF. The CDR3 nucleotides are TGTGCCAGTAGTTTAGGGGCCGGCCAGCCCCAGCATTTT.

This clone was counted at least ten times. The CDR3 protein is CASSPPSREGEKLFF. As DNA, the CDR3 is TGTGCCAGCTCACCACCGTCCAGGGAGGGTGAAAAACTGTTTTTT. V is TRBV18 and J is TRBJ1-4; a weak D match, TRBD1 (5 bases). Per the germline V gene, CDR1 is KGHSH and CDR2 is LQKENI. CDR3 length equals 15 residues. Trimming removed 0 bases from V and 7 bases from J, with 12 bases in between.

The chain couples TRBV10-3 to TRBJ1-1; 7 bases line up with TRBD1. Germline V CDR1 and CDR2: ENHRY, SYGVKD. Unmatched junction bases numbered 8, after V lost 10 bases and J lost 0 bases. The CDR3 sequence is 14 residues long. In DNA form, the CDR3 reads TGTGCCAGCGGCGAGGGACAGCTGAACACTGAAGCTTTCTTT. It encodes CASGEGQLNTEAFF.

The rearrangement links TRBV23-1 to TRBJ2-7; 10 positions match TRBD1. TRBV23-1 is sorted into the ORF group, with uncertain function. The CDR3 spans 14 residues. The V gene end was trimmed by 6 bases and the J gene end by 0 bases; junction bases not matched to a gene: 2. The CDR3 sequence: CASRGQGISYEQYF. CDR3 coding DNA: TGCGCCAGCAGGGGACAGGGGATCTCCTACGAGCAGTACTTC.

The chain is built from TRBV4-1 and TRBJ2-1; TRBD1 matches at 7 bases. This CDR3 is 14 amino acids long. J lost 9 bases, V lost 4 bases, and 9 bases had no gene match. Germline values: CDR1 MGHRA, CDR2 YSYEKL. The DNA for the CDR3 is TGCGCCAGCAGCCTAGACCCGACAGGGTTTGAGCAGTTCTTC. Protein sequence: CASSLDPTGFEQFF.

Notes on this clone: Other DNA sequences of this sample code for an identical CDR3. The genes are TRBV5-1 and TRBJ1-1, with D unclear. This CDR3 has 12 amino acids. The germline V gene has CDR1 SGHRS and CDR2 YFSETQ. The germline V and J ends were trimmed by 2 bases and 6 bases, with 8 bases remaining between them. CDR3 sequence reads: CASSLQGAEAFF. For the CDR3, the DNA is TGCGCCAGCAGCTTACAAGGCGCTGAAGCTTTCTTT. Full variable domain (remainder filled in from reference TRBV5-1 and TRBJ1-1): KAGVTQTPRYLIKTRGQQVTLSCSPISGHRSVSWYQQTPGQGLQFLFEYFSETQRNKGNFPGRFSGRQFSNSRSEMNVSTLELGDSALYLCASSLQGAEAFFGQGTRLTVV.

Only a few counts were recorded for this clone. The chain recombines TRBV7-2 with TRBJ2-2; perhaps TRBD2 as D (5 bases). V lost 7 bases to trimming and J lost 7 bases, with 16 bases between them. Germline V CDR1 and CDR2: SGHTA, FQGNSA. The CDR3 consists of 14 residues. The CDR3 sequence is CASTLLAFGGELFF. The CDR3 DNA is TGTGCCAGCACCCTCCTAGCTTTCGGCGGGGAGCTGTTTTTT. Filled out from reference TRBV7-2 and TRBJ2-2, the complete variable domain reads GAGVSQSPSNKVTEKGKDVELRCDPISGHTALYWYRQSLGQGLEFLIYFQGNSAPDKSGLPSDRFSAERTGGSVSTLTIQRTQQEDSAVYLCASTLLAFGGELFFGEGSRLTVL.

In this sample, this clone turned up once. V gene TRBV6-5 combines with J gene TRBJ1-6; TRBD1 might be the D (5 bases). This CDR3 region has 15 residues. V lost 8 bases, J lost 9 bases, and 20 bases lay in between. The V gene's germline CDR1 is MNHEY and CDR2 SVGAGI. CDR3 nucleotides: TGTGCCAGCCGACCTCGGGACCTCCGAGGTTCACCCCTCCACTTT. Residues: CASRPRDLRGSPLHF.

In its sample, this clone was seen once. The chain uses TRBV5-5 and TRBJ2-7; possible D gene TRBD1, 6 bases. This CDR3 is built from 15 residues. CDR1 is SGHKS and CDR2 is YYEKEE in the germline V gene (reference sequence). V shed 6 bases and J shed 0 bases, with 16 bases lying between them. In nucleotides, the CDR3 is TGTGCCAGCAATGAAGACAGGTTGGGCTCCTACGAGCAGTACTTC. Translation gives CASNEDRLGSYEQYF.

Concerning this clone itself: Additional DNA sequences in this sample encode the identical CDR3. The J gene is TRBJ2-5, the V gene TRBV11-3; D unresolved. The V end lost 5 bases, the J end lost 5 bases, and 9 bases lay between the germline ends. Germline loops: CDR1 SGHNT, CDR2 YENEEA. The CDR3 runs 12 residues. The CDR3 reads CASSVGRETQYF. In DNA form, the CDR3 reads TGTGCCAGCAGCGTAGGCCGGGAGACCCAGTACTTC. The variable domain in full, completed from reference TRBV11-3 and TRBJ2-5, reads EAGVVQSPRYKIIEKKQPVAFWCNPISGHNTLYWYLQNLGQGPELLIRYENEEAVDDSQLPKDRFSAERLKGVDSTLKIQPAELGDSAVYLCASSVGRETQYFGPGTRLLVL.

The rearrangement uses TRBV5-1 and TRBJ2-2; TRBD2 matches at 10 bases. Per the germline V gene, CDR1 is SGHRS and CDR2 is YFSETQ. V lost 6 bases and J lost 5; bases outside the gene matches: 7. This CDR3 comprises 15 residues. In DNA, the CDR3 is TGCGCCAGCACGGTAGCGGGAGGTAATACCGGGGAGCTGTTTTTT. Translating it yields CASTVAGGNTGELFF.

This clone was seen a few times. CDR3 residues: CASSLEYGTQNQPQHF. The CDR3 DNA follows: TGTGCCAGCAGCTTGGAATACGGGACACAGAATCAGCCCCAGCATTTT. The rearrangement joins TRBV7-9 to TRBJ1-5; D may be TRBD1 (6 bases). With 3 bases removed from V and 4 bases from J, the gap between germline ends came to 16 bases. CDR1 SEHNR and CDR2 FQNEAQ come from the germline V gene (reference sequence). The CDR3 is made up of 16 amino acids.

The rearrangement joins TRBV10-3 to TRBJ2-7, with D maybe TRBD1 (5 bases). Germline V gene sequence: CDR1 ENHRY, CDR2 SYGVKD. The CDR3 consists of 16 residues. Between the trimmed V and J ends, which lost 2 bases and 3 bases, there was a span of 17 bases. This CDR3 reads CAISEEGVAYLYEQYF. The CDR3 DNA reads TGTGCCATCAGTGAGGAAGGGGTAGCTTATCTCTACGAGCAGTACTTC.

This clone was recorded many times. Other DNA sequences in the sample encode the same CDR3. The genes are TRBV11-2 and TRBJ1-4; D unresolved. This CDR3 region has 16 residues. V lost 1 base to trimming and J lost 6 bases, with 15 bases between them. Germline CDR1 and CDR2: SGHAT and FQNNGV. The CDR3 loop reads CASSLGFQLRDEKLFF. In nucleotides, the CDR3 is TGTGCCAGCAGCTTAGGTTTTCAGCTAAGGGATGAAAAACTGTTTTTT.

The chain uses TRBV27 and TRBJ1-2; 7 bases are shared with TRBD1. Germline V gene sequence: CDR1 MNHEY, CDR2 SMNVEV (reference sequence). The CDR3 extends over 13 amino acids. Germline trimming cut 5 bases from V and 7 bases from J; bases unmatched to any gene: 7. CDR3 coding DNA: TGTGCCAGCAGTCCACAGACAGGGCTTGGCTACACCTTC. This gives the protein CASSPQTGLGYTF.

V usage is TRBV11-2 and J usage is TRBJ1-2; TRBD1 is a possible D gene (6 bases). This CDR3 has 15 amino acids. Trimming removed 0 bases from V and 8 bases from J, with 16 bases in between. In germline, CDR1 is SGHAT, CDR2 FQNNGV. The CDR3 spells CASSLELSYGGGYTF. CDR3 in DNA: TGTGCCAGCAGCTTAGAGCTGAGTTATGGGGGCGGCTACACCTTC.

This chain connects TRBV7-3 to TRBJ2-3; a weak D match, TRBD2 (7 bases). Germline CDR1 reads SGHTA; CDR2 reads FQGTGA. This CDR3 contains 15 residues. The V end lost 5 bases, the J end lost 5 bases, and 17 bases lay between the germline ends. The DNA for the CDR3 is TGTGCCAGCAGCCTCACGGGGGGCCGGGGAGATACGCAGTATTTT. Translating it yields CASSLTGGRGDTQYF.

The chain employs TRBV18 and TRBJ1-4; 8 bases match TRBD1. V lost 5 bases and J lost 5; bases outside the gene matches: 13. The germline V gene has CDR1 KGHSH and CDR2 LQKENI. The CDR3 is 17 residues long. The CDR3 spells CASSRGAPGTGNEKLFF. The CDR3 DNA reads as TGTGCCAGCTCAAGGGGGGCCCCCGGGACAGGCAATGAAAAACTGTTTTTT. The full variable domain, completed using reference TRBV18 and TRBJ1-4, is NAGVMQNPRHLVRRRGQEARLRCSPMKGHSHVYWYRQLPEEGLKFMVYLQKENIIDESGMPKERFSAEFPKEGPSILRIQQVVRGDSAAYFCASSRGAPGTGNEKLFFGSGTQLSVL.

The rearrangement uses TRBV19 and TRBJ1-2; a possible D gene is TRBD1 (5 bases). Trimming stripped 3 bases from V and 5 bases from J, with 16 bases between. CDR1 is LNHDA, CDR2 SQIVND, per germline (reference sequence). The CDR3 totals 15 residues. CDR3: CASSMVVEGPYGYTF. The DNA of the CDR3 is TGTGCCAGTAGTATGGTGGTTGAGGGGCCATATGGCTACACCTTC.

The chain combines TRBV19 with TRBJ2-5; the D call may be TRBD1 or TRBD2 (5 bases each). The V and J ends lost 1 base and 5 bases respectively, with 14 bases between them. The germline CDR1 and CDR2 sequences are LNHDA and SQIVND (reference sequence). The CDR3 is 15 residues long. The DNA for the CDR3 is TGTGCCAGTAGTATAGTTGGGGCCGGACTGGAGACCCAGTACTTC. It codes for CASSIVGAGLETQYF.

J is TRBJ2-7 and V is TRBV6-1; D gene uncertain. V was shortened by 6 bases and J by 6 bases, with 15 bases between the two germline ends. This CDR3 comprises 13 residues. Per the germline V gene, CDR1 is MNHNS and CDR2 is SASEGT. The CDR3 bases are TGTGCCAGCAGGTCACGTTGGCAGCTCGAGCAGTACTTC. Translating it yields CASRSRWQLEQYF.